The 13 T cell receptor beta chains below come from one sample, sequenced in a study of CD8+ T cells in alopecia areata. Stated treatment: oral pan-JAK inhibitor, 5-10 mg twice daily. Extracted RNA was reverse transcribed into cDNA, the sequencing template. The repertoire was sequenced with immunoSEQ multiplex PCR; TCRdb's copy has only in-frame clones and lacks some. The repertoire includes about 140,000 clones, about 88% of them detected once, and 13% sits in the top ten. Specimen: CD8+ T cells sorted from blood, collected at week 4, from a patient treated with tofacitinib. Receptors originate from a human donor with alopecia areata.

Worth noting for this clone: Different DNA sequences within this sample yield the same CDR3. The CDR3 reads CASSWTGGNQPQHF. The CDR3 DNA sequence: TGTGCCAGCAGCTGGACAGGGGGCAATCAGCCCCAGCATTTT. This chain links TRBV27 with TRBJ1-5; the match to TRBD1 covers 9 bases. The germline gives CDR1 MNHEY, CDR2 SMNVEV (reference sequence). V lost 6 bases, J lost 2 bases, and 2 bases stayed unmatched. There are 14 residues in the CDR3.

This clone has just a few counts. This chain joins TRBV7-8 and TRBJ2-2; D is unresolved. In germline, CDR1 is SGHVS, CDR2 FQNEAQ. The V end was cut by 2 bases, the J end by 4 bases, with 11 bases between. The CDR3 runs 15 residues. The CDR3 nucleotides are TGTGCCAGCAGCTTACAAGGGATGGGCACCGGGGAGCTGTTTTTT. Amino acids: CASSLQGMGTGELFF. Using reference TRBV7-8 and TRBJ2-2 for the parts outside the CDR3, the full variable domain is GAGVSQSPRYKVAKRGQDVALRCDPISGHVSLFWYQQALGQGPEFLTYFQNEAQLDKSGLPSDRFFAERPEGSVSTLKIQRTQQEDSAVYLCASSLQGMGTGELFFGEGSRLTVL.

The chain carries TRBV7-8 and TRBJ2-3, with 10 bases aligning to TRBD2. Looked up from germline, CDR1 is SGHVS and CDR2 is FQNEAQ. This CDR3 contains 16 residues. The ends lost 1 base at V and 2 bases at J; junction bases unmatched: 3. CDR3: CASSLGLAGVTDTQYF. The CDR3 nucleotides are TGTGCCAGCAGCTTAGGACTAGCGGGCGTCACAGATACGCAGTATTTT.

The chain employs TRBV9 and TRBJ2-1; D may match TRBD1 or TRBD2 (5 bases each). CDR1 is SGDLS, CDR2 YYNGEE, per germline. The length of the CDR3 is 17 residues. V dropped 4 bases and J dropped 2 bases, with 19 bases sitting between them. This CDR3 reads CASSPIGELAPYNEQFF. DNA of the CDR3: TGTGCCAGCAGCCCTATAGGGGAGCTAGCTCCCTACAATGAGCAGTTCTTC.

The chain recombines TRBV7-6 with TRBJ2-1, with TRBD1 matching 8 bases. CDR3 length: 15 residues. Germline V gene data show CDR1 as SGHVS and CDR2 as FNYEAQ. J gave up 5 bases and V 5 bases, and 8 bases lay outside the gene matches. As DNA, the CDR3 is TGTGCCAGCAGCCCAACCGGGACAGGAGACAATGAGCAGTTCTTC. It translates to CASSPTGTGDNEQFF.

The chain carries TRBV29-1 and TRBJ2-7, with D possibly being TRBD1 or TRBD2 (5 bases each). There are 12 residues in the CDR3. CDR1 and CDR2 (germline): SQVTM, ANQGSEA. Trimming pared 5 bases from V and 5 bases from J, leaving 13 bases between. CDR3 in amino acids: CSVIWGFHEQYF. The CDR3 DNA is TGCAGCGTTATTTGGGGGTTCCACGAGCAGTACTTC.

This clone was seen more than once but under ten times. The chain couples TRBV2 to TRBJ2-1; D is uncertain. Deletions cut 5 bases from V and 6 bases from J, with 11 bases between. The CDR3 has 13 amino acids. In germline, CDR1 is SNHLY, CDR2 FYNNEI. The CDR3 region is CASSYQTPNEQFF. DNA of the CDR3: TGTGCCAGCAGTTACCAGACTCCCAATGAGCAGTTCTTC.

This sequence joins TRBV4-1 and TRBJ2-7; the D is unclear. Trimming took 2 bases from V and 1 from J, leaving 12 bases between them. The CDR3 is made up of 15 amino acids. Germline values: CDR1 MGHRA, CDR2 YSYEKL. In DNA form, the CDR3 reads TGCGCCAGCAGCCAAAGTGGGGTCGGGTCCTACGAGCAGTACTTC. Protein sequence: CASSQSGVGSYEQYF.

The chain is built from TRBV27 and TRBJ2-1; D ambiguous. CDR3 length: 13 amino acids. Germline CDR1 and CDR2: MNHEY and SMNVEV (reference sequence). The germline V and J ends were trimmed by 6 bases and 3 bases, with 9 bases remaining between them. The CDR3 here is CASRGIDYNEQFF. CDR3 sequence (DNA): TGTGCCAGCAGGGGCATTGACTACAATGAGCAGTTCTTC.

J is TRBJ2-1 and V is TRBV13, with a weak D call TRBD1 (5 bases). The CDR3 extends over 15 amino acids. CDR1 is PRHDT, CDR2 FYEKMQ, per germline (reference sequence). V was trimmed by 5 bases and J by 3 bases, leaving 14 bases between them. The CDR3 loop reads CASSPEQAIYNEQFF. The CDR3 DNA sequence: TGTGCCAGCAGCCCAGAACAGGCTATCTACAATGAGCAGTTCTTC.

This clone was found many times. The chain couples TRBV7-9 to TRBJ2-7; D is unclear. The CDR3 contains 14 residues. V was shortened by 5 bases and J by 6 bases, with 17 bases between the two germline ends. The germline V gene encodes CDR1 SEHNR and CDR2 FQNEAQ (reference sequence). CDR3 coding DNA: TGTGCCAGCAGCCCCGCCACCCCGGCGATCGAGCAGTACTTC. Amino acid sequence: CASSPATPAIEQYF.

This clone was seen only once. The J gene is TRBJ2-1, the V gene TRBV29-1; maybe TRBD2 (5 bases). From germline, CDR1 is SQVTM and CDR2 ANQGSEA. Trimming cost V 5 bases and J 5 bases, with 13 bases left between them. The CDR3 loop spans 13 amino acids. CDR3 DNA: TGCAGCGTTCTCGACGGGGTACACAATGAGCAGTTCTTC. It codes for CSVLDGVHNEQFF.

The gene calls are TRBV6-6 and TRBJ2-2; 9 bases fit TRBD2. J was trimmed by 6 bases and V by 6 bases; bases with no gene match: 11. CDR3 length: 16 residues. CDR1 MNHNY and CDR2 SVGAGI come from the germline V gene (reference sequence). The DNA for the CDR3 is TGTGCCAGCAGCCCCCCCGCTAGCGGGGCCCCCGGGGAGCTGTTTTTT. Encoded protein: CASSPPASGAPGELFF.